These T cell receptor beta chains were read from a single sample in a study of long-term antiretroviral therapy in people with HIV. Profiled with immunoSEQ multiplex PCR; TCRdb holds only in-frame clones, not every one. Here the sample spans 20,000 to 30,000 clones, 75% to 90% being singletons. The sequencing here drew on unsorted PBMCs, taken 0.4 years after starting antiretroviral therapy. The receptor set was obtained from a man between 50 and 59 years old with HIV. Both conserved end residues are part of each CDR3. Fields, in order: J gene, V gene, D gene, clone size, CDR3 protein, CDR3 DNA. A D gene is named only where the DNA matches it firmly. Clone size appears in some rows only: once, few, many, or a class for an expanded clone.

TRBJ2-7	TRBV5-1	TRBD1	NA	CASSFKARDSFSYEQYF	TGCGCCAGCAGCTTTAAGGCCCGGGACAGTTTCTCCTACGAGCAGTACTTC
TRBJ1-2	TRBV7-2	TRBD1	NA	CASSSQGLSNYGYTF	TGTGCCAGCAGCTCACAGGGGCTAAGTAACTATGGCTACACCTTC
TRBJ2-5	TRBV6-1	NA	NA	CASSELGETQYF	TGTGCCAGCAGTGAACTGGGGGAGACCCAGTACTTC
TRBJ2-1	TRBV28	NA	NA	CASSSGGPKGHEQFF	TGTGCCAGCAGTTCTGGAGGACCTAAGGGCCATGAGCAGTTCTTC
TRBJ1-2	TRBV28	NA	NA	CASSLAAGDGYTF	TGTGCCAGCAGTCTCGCGGCAGGGGACGGCTACACCTTC
TRBJ1-1	TRBV7-9	NA	NA	CASSFGDTEAFF	TGTGCCAGCAGCTTCGGGGACACTGAAGCTTTCTTT
TRBJ1-2	TRBV10-3	TRBD1	NA	CAISESIPRLTGDGYTF	TGTGCCATCAGTGAGTCGATCCCAAGGCTAACAGGGGATGGCTACACCTTC
TRBJ1-5	TRBV19	NA	NA	CASSIYPSNQPQHF	TGTGCCAGTAGCATCTATCCGTCCAATCAGCCCCAGCATTTT
TRBJ2-7	TRBV4-1	TRBD2	NA	CASSLGLAGGEPYEQYF	TGCGCCAGCAGCCTCGGACTAGCGGGGGGGGAGCCCTACGAGCAGTACTTC
TRBJ2-7	TRBV7-9	TRBD1	NA	CASSSQGRPYF	TGTGCCAGCAGCTCACAGGGGCGTCCCTACTTC
TRBJ1-4	TRBV4-1	NA	NA	CASSQAYGKLFF	TGCGCCAGCAGCCAAGCGTATGGGAAACTGTTTTTT
TRBJ2-6	TRBV27	NA	NA	CASSFPGANVLTF	TGTGCCAGCAGTTTTCCTGGGGCCAACGTCCTGACTTTC
TRBJ2-7	TRBV29-1	NA	NA	CSVAGRAQRGYEQYF	TGCAGCGTTGCGGGGCGGGCGCAGCGAGGCTACGAGCAGTACTTC
TRBJ2-2	TRBV6-4	NA	NA	CASSLGLGTGELFF	TGTGCCAGCAGTCTCGGGCTCGGGACCGGGGAGCTGTTTTTT
TRBJ1-2	TRBV19	TRBD1	NA	CASSGRTGGSGGDGYTF	TGTGCCAGTAGTGGCAGGACAGGGGGTTCGGGAGGAGATGGCTACACCTTC
TRBJ1-1	TRBV9	NA	NA	CASSVETGMNTEAFF	TGTGCCAGCAGCGTAGAGACTGGGATGAACACTGAAGCTTTCTTT
TRBJ1-3	TRBV5-1	NA	NA	CASSLVGYGNTIYF	TGCGCCAGCAGCTTGGTGGGTTACGGAAACACCATATATTTT
TRBJ2-3	TRBV27	TRBD1	NA	CASRILRQGGTDTQYF	TGTGCCAGCAGAATTTTAAGACAGGGAGGCACAGATACGCAGTATTTT
TRBJ1-2	TRBV6-4	TRBD1	once	CASSEWDRGWYGYTF	TGTGCCAGCAGTGAATGGGACAGGGGTTGGTATGGCTACACCTTC
TRBJ1-1	TRBV5-1	NA	NA	CASSLDLVSGETEAFF	TGCGCCAGCAGCTTGGACCTGGTGTCAGGGGAGACTGAAGCTTTCTTT
TRBJ1-1	TRBV7-9	NA	NA	CASSPAGGAGTEAFF	TGTGCCAGCAGCCCCGCGGGGGGGGCGGGAACTGAAGCTTTCTTT
TRBJ2-1	TRBV7-3	NA	NA	CASSFSGPYGEQFF	TGTGCCAGCAGCTTTAGCGGCCCTTATGGTGAGCAGTTCTTC
TRBJ1-2	TRBV14	NA	few	CASSQGIQGSYGYTF	TGTGCCAGCAGCCAGGGAATCCAAGGGAGCTATGGCTACACCTTC
TRBJ1-1	TRBV4-1	NA	NA	CASSQDLGEYTEAFF	TGCGCCAGCAGCCAAGATTTAGGGGAATATACTGAAGCTTTCTTT
TRBJ2-4	TRBV5-4	NA	NA	CASSLVHGQYF	TGTGCCAGCAGCTTAGTCCATGGACAGTACTTC
TRBJ2-3	TRBV6-6	TRBD1	NA	CASSYPTGGWGDTQYF	TGTGCCAGCAGTTACCCGACAGGGGGCTGGGGAGATACGCAGTATTTT
TRBJ1-1	TRBV13	NA	medium-sized	CASSSEEDTEAFF	TGTGCCAGCAGCTCGGAGGAGGACACTGAAGCTTTCTTT
TRBJ1-5	TRBV30	TRBD1	NA	CAWSVPTGSGNQPQHF	TGTGCCTGGAGTGTCCCGACAGGGTCCGGCAATCAGCCCCAGCATTTT
TRBJ1-2	TRBV13	NA	NA	CASSLEGLSNYGYTF	TGTGCCAGCAGCTTAGAAGGGCTATCCAACTATGGCTACACCTTC
TRBJ1-1	TRBV11-1	NA	NA	CASSLYGGANTEAFF	TGTGCCAGCAGCTTATACGGGGGGGCGAACACTGAAGCTTTCTTT
TRBJ2-7	TRBV28	TRBD1	NA	CASSSPGTGLGLPLEQYF	TGTGCCAGCAGCTCGCCCGGGACAGGGTTAGGACTGCCGCTCGAGCAGTACTTC